These T cell receptor beta chains were read from a single sample in a study of OX40 agonist ivuxolimab in advanced cancers. Generated by immunoSEQ multiplex PCR, the TCRdb table keeps only in-frame clones and is missing some. In the table there are about 100,000 clones, 91% of which are singletons. The sample here was CD4+ or CD8+ T cells sorted from blood, taken in a trial of the OX40 agonist ivuxolimab. The receptors come from an adult with an advanced solid tumor such as melanoma, head and neck, liver or kidney cancer. CDR3s include the opening cysteine and the closing phenylalanine or tryptophan. D genes are given only for firm matches. Size values are once, few and many counts, or a class for expanded clones, and some rows have none.

J	size	D	V	DNA	CDR3
TRBJ1-1	few	.	TRBV5-8	TGTGCCAGCAGCTTAACACAGAGACTAATGAACACTGAAGCTTTCTTT	CASSLTQRLMNTEAFF
TRBJ2-1	.	TRBD2	TRBV9	TGTGCCAGCAGCACGACTAGCGGGAGGGCCAACGAGCAGTTCTTC	CASSTTSGRANEQFF
TRBJ1-2	.	TRBD1	TRBV7-2	TGTGCCAGCAGCCTGGCTCTGAGACAGGGCAGTGGCTACACCTTC	CASSLALRQGSGYTF
TRBJ2-7	.	.	TRBV5-1	TGCGCCACCCAGCCCGGGGACGAGCAGTACTTC	CATQPGDEQYF
TRBJ1-4	.	TRBD1	TRBV28	TGTGCCAGCAGTTTGGCCGGGACAGGGGTGGAAAAACTGTTTTTT	CASSLAGTGVEKLFF
TRBJ1-5	.	TRBD1	TRBV27	TGTGCCAGCAGCCAGGACAGGGGGCGCAATCAGCCCCAGCATTTT	CASSQDRGRNQPQHF
TRBJ2-7	once	.	TRBV27	TGTGCCAGCAGCATCCACCGGGACTACGAGCAGTACTTC	CASSIHRDYEQYF
TRBJ2-3	once	TRBD2	TRBV7-9	TGTGCCAGCAGCTCTGAGACTAGCGGGTCCTTGGATACGCAGTATTTT	CASSSETSGSLDTQYF
TRBJ2-4	.	TRBD2	TRBV19	TGTGCCAGTAGTCCACACGGTAGCGGGAGACAAAACATTCAGTACTTC	CASSPHGSGRQNIQYF
TRBJ2-2	.	TRBD1	TRBV7-2	TGTGCCAGCAGGAAGACGGGACAGGGGGTCTACCGGGAGCTGTTTTTT	CASRKTGQGVYRELFF
TRBJ2-1	.	TRBD1	TRBV4-2	TGTGCCAGCAGCTTTCCTAGGGGACAGGGAAGTGAGCAGTTCTTC	CASSFPRGQGSEQFF
TRBJ2-5	.	TRBD2	TRBV7-9	TGTGCCAGCTGCCCCGGACTAGCGGGGGAGGAGACCCAGTACTTC	CASCPGLAGEETQYF
TRBJ2-1	.	TRBD2	TRBV5-3	TGTGCCAGAAAAATAGCGGGAGGGCCCTTATCCTCCTACAATGAGCAGTTCTTC	CARKIAGGPLSSYNEQFF
TRBJ2-3	.	.	TRBV18	TGTGCCAGCTCACCGGATATTGCTTCTAGCACAGATACGCAGTATTTT	CASSPDIASSTDTQYF
TRBJ2-7	.	TRBD2	TRBV18	TGTGCCAGCTCACCACGGTTAGGTAGCGGGTTATCCTACGAGCAGTACTTC	CASSPRLGSGLSYEQYF
TRBJ1-1	.	.	TRBV4-3	TGCGCCAGCAGCCAAGATCGACAGGACTTGAACACTGAAGCTTTCTTT	CASSQDRQDLNTEAFF
TRBJ1-1	.	.	TRBV14	TGTGCCAGCAGCCAAGAGTGGAACACTGAAGCTTTCTTT	CASSQEWNTEAFF
TRBJ2-7	once	TRBD1	TRBV25-1	TGTGCCAGCAGGGTTACCGGGACAGGGTCGGGTGAGCAGTACTTC	CASRVTGTGSGEQYF
TRBJ1-5	.	.	TRBV6-5	TGTGCCAGCAGTCCACGACCGACAGAAAGGGAGCAGCATTTT	CASSPRPTEREQHF
TRBJ1-2	.	.	TRBV28	TGTGCCAGCAGTTTTAATCCCCGATATGGCTACACCTTC	CASSFNPRYGYTF
TRBJ2-1	once	.	TRBV7-2	TGTGCCAGCAGCTTACGTCCCTACAATGAGCAGTTCTTC	CASSLRPYNEQFF
TRBJ2-1	few	.	TRBV4-1	TGCGCCAGCAGCCAAGAGAATGAGCAGTTCTTC	CASSQENEQFF
TRBJ2-6	.	.	TRBV19	TGTGCCAGTAGTATGACAGGAAAGTCTGGGGCCAACGTCCTGACTTTC	CASSMTGKSGANVLTF
TRBJ1-3	.	.	TRBV4-1	TGCGCCAGCAGCCAAGTTCAGGACACCATATATTTT	CASSQVQDTIYF
TRBJ2-3	.	.	TRBV18	TGTGCCAGCTCACCAATGGGTAGCGGCTACACAGATACGCAGTATTTT	CASSPMGSGYTDTQYF
TRBJ2-6	.	.	TRBV4-1	TGCGCCAGCAGCCAATACTACCAGGCACCTGCCGGGGCCAACGTCCTGACTTTC	CASSQYYQAPAGANVLTF
TRBJ2-7	.	TRBD2	TRBV7-2	TGTGCCAGCAGCCCGACTAGCGGCAGCTCCTACGAGCAGTACTTC	CASSPTSGSSYEQYF
TRBJ2-5	once	.	TRBV6-5	TGTGCCAGCAGCCCCAGGGTTCTAGAGACCCAGTACTTC	CASSPRVLETQYF
TRBJ2-5	.	TRBD2	TRBV5-4	TGTGCCAGCAGCTCCAGCGGGAGTAGGTTAGAGACCCAGTACTTC	CASSSSGSRLETQYF
TRBJ1-1	.	.	TRBV28	TGTGCCAGCAGTTTAATCAGGGATGAAGCTTTCTTT	CASSLIRDEAFF
TRBJ1-3	few	.	TRBV9	TGTGCCAGCACCCCACAGGAAGGCTCTGGAAACACCATATATTTT	CASTPQEGSGNTIYF
TRBJ2-7	.	TRBD2	TRBV5-1	TGCGCCAGCAGCTTGGCCGGGCTAGCGGGAAAGTCTTCTGGCTACGAGCAGTACTTC	CASSLAGLAGKSSGYEQYF
TRBJ1-1	.	.	TRBV18	TGTGCCAGCTCGGCCTCGGTTGGGTTGGAGGCTTTCTTT	CASSASVGLEAFF
TRBJ2-7	once	TRBD2	TRBV7-3	TGTGCCAGCAGCTTAACGCCCCTAGCGGGAGCCGAGCAGTACTTC	CASSLTPLAGAEQYF
TRBJ2-7	.	.	TRBV5-1	TGCGCCAGCAGCGACAGCCCTGGGACGGGCGAGCAGTACTTC	CASSDSPGTGEQYF
TRBJ2-7	once	.	TRBV6-1	TGTGCCAGCAGACAGGGTGGGTCCTACGAGCAGTACTTC	CASRQGGSYEQYF
TRBJ2-7	few	TRBD2	TRBV15	TGTGCCACCTCCGTGACTAGCGGAAGCTACGAGCAGTACTTC	CATSVTSGSYEQYF
TRBJ2-2	.	TRBD1	TRBV27	TGTGCCAGCAGCCTCCAGGGGGCGGTTCGAAACGGGGAGCTGTTTTTT	CASSLQGAVRNGELFF
TRBJ2-7	.	TRBD1	TRBV5-1	TGCGCCAGCAGCCGACAGGGGGCCGAAAACGAGCAGTACTTC	CASSRQGAENEQYF
TRBJ2-3	.	.	TRBV7-2	TGTGCCAGCAGCTTGGCGGGTCTTAGCACAGATACGCAGTATTTT	CASSLAGLSTDTQYF
TRBJ2-7	.	TRBD1	TRBV2	TGTGCCAGCAGTGCGGGACAGGGCCCCTACGAGCAGTACTTC	CASSAGQGPYEQYF
TRBJ2-7	.	TRBD1	TRBV28	TGTGCCAGCAGTTTGGACAGGGGAGGGTACGAGCAGTACTTC	CASSLDRGGYEQYF
TRBJ2-3	.	TRBD2	TRBV4-3	TGCGCCAGCAGCCTCGGTGTAGCGGGAGGGCCCGCAGATACGCAGTATTTT	CASSLGVAGGPADTQYF
TRBJ2-7	.	TRBD2	TRBV25-1	TGTGCCAGCAGGGACAGCGGGAGAAGGTCCTACGAGCAGTACTTC	CASRDSGRRSYEQYF
TRBJ1-4	.	.	TRBV5-6	TGTGCCAGCAGCTTTCTCACCTATGGGGAAAAACTGTTTTTT	CASSFLTYGEKLFF
TRBJ1-2	.	TRBD1	TRBV30	TGTGCCTGGAGTGTCCTTGGACAGGGGATCTATGGCTACACCTTC	CAWSVLGQGIYGYTF
TRBJ2-5	few	.	TRBV18	TGTGCCAGCTCACCTGGATCAGGACAAGAGACCCAGTACTTC	CASSPGSGQETQYF
TRBJ2-5	.	.	TRBV19	TGTGCCAGTAAAGAGAGGCCGGGGAAAGAGACCCAGTACTTC	CASKERPGKETQYF
TRBJ2-3	.	.	TRBV6-1	TGTGCCAGCAGTGAAGTTGGCTCGGCAGATACGCAGTATTTT	CASSEVGSADTQYF
TRBJ2-7	.	.	TRBV7-3	TGTGCCAGCAGTCTCGGGGGAGGCTACGAGCAGTACTTC	CASSLGGGYEQYF
TRBJ1-1	few	.	TRBV4-3	TGCGCCAGCAGCCAAGATTTCATCTTAAACCGGCAGGGTCGAGCTTTCTTT	CASSQDFILNRQGRAFF
TRBJ2-5	.	TRBD1	TRBV15	TGTGCCACCAGCAGAGGGGACAGCCAAGAGACCCAGTACTTC	CATSRGDSQETQYF
TRBJ2-7	.	TRBD1	TRBV11-3	TGTGCCAGCAGCTCGGGGAACCCGGGACAGAACTACGAGCAGTACTTC	CASSSGNPGQNYEQYF
TRBJ1-5	.	.	TRBV2	TGTGGGAGTGGTGTGGTCGGCAATCAGCCCCAGCATTTT	CGSGVVGNQPQHF
TRBJ2-7	.	.	TRBV5-4	TGTGCCAGCAGCCTCTACTACGAGCAGTACTTC	CASSLYYEQYF
TRBJ2-7	.	.	TRBV4-1	TGCGCCAGCAGCCAGCTCTGGGGGATGGGCAGGGCAACCTACGAGCAGTACTTC	CASSQLWGMGRATYEQYF
TRBJ1-4	.	.	TRBV19	TGTGCCAGTAGTATTTTTCGCGGGGATGCTAATGAAAAACTGTTTTTT	CASSIFRGDANEKLFF
TRBJ1-4	.	TRBD1	TRBV4-2	TGTGCCAGCAGCCAAGCGGACAGGGGGAATGAAAAACTGTTTTTT	CASSQADRGNEKLFF
TRBJ1-4	.	TRBD1	TRBV15	TGTGCCACCAGCAGAGCACTGGGACAGGGAAATGAAAAACTGTTTTTT	CATSRALGQGNEKLFF